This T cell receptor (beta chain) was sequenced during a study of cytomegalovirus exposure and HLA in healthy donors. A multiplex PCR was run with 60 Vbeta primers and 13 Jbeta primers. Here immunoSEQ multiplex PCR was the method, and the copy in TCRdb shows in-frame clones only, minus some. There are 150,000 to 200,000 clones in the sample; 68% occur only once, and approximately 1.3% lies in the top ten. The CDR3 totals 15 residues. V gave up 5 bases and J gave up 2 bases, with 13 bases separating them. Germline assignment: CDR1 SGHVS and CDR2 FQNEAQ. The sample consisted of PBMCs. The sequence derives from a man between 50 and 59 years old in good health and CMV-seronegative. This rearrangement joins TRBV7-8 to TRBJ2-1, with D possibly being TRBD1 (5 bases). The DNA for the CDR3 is TGTGCCAGCAGCCTAGTTATGGGGCCCTACAATGAGCAGTTCTTC. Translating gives CASSLVMGPYNEQFF.